The 26 T cell receptor beta chains listed next were all sequenced from one sample in a study of shared clonotypes between healthy human individuals. The method was immunoSEQ multiplex PCR; TCRdb's version includes in-frame clones alone and lacks a portion of them. Altogether roughly 850,000 clones are present, roughly 96% being singletons, with the ten largest covering about 0.25%. Terminally differentiated effector memory CD45RA+ cells were left out of the naive CD8 fraction, which was CD45RO-negative and positively selected for CCR7. Sequenced material: naive CD8+ T cells sorted from blood. The source of these receptors is a man aged 25-40 years in good health.

This chain joins TRBV28 and TRBJ2-3; TRBD2 agrees at 9 bases. J lost 1 base, V lost 6 bases, and 5 bases had no gene match. The CDR3 has 15 residues. The germline CDR1 and CDR2 sequences are MDHEN and SYDVKM. For the CDR3, the DNA is TGTGCCAGCAGGAGCCGACTAGCGGGCACAGATACGCAGTATTTT. Its translation is CASRSRLAGTDTQYF.

This rearrangement joins TRBV4-3 to TRBJ2-7; TRBD2 might be the D (7 bases). Deletions cut 0 bases from V and 6 bases from J, with 15 bases between. The CDR3 has 15 amino acids. CDR1 and CDR2 from the germline V gene are LGHNA and YSLEER. Here the CDR3 reads CASSQDFGGQTEQYF. In nucleotides, the CDR3 is TGCGCCAGCAGCCAAGATTTCGGGGGGCAGACCGAGCAGTACTTC.

This chain connects TRBV27 to TRBJ1-5; a weak D match, TRBD1 (6 bases). Trimming took 2 bases from V and 0 from J, leaving 8 bases between them. From germline, CDR1 is MNHEY and CDR2 SMNVEV (reference sequence). This CDR3 is 15 amino acids long. The CDR3 reads CASSLGGHSNQPQHF. CDR3 in DNA: TGTGCCAGCAGTTTAGGGGGACATAGCAATCAGCCCCAGCATTTT.

The V gene is TRBV5-5, the J gene TRBJ2-7, with D uncertain. Germline-derived CDR1 and CDR2 are SGHKS and YYEKEE (reference sequence). V lost 3 bases, J lost 3 bases, and 4 bases lay in between. This CDR3 is built from 11 residues. DNA of the CDR3: TGTGCCAGCAGCTCAAACTACGAGCAGTACTTC. As protein: CASSSNYEQYF.

The J gene is TRBJ2-2, the V gene TRBV19, with a weak D call TRBD1 (7 bases). Between the trimmed V and J ends, which lost 7 bases and 0 bases, there was a span of 18 bases. There are 17 residues in the CDR3. Looked up from germline, CDR1 is LNHDA and CDR2 is SQIVND (reference sequence). The CDR3 DNA reads as TGTGCCAGTAATCTAGGGACTGGGACAGCGAACACCGGGGAGCTGTTTTTT. Protein product: CASNLGTGTANTGELFF. Filled out from reference TRBV19 and TRBJ2-2, the complete variable domain reads DGGITQSPKYLFRKEGQNVTLSCEQNLNHDAMYWYRQDPGQGLRLIYYSQIVNDFQKGDIAEGYSVSREKKESFPLTVTSAQKNPTAFYLCASNLGTGTANTGELFFGEGSRLTVL.

The rearrangement joins TRBV2 to TRBJ2-3, with D possibly being TRBD1 or TRBD2 (5 bases each). Germline V gene sequence: CDR1 SNHLY, CDR2 FYNNEI. Deletions cut 4 bases from V and 5 bases from J, with 16 bases between. This CDR3 contains 15 residues. The CDR3 spells CASSAFRGEEDTQYF. The CDR3 coding sequence is TGTGCCAGCAGTGCCTTCCGGGGCGAGGAAGATACGCAGTATTTT. Variable domain in full (rest from reference TRBV2 and TRBJ2-3): EPEVTQTPSHQVTQMGQEVILRCVPISNHLYFYWYRQILGQKVEFLVSFYNNEISEKSEIFDDQFSVERPDGSNFTLKIRSTKLEDSAMYFCASSAFRGEEDTQYFGPGTRLTVL.

V usage is TRBV7-2 and J usage is TRBJ2-1, with D possibly matching TRBD2 (5 bases). CDR3 length: 16 amino acids. The germline gives CDR1 SGHTA, CDR2 FQGNSA. V was pared by 2 bases and J by 2 bases, with 13 bases between. CDR3 region: CASSLYAAGAYNEQFF. The CDR3 nucleotides read TGTGCCAGCAGCTTATACGCCGCGGGTGCCTACAATGAGCAGTTCTTC.

The V and J genes are TRBV15 and TRBJ2-4; D may correspond to TRBD1 or TRBD2 (6 bases each). Germline assignment: CDR1 LNHNV and CDR2 YYDKDF (reference sequence). The ends were cut back, 0 bases at V and 2 bases at J, with 17 bases in the middle. This CDR3 has 18 amino acids. The CDR3: CATSRDLDGGAPKNIQYF. The DNA for the CDR3 is TGTGCCACCAGCAGAGATCTTGACGGGGGCGCCCCCAAAAACATTCAGTACTTC.

This chain joins TRBV11-2 and TRBJ2-7; D is undetermined. Trimming shortened V by 5 bases and J by 2 bases, and 16 bases separated the two germline ends. CDR3 length: 15 residues. The germline V gene encodes CDR1 SGHAT and CDR2 FQNNGV. The CDR3 DNA reads as TGTGCCAGCAGCCCTCTAGGGCGGCCTACCTACGAGCAGTACTTC. Encoded protein: CASSPLGRPTYEQYF.

The V gene is TRBV21-1, the J gene TRBJ1-5; TRBD1, the table's D call, lacks a check against the DNA. TRBV21-1 is a pseudogene locus. The CDR3 loop spans 17 amino acids. The CDR3 sequence: CASSKARTGGPNQPQHF. Here the CDR3 DNA reads TGTGCCAGCAGCAAAGCGAGGACAGGGGGCCCGAATCAGCCCCAGCATTTT.

The rearrangement uses TRBV5-1 and TRBJ2-5; D is perhaps TRBD2 (6 bases). Germline assignment: CDR1 SGHRS and CDR2 YFSETQ. V gave up 7 bases and J gave up 0 bases, with 10 bases separating them. The CDR3 is made up of 13 amino acids. Here the CDR3 reads CASQEGYQETQYF. The CDR3 bases are TGCGCCAGCCAGGAGGGATACCAAGAGACCCAGTACTTC.

This chain connects TRBV6-6 to TRBJ2-1; no firm D call. The germline V gene encodes CDR1 MNHNY and CDR2 SVGAGI (reference sequence). Trimming left V 4 bases short and J 2 bases short, with 9 bases between. The CDR3 covers 14 residues. The CDR3 DNA reads as TGTGCCAGCAGTTCGGATACTACCTACAATGAGCAGTTCTTC. Translated: CASSSDTTYNEQFF.

J is TRBJ1-5 and V is TRBV27; no firm D call. The CDR3 totals 14 residues. With 2 bases removed from V and 5 bases from J, the gap between germline ends came to 10 bases. Germline CDR1 and CDR2: MNHEY and SMNVEV (reference sequence). The CDR3 DNA follows: TGTGCCAGCAGTTTAAATTCCGGGTATCAGCCCCAGCATTTT. It specifies CASSLNSGYQPQHF.

CDR3 DNA: TGTGCCAGCAGCTTATTGGCAGGGGGGTCCTACGAGCAGTACTTC. It translates to CASSLLAGGSYEQYF. V and J are TRBV7-3 and TRBJ2-7; maybe TRBD1 (7 bases). V shed 2 bases and J shed 1 base, with 12 bases lying between them. Per germline, CDR1 SGHTA and CDR2 FQGTGA. This CDR3 contains 15 residues.

The rearrangement joins TRBV7-3 to TRBJ2-2; tentatively, D is TRBD1 (6 bases). Germline V gene data show CDR1 as SGHTA and CDR2 as FQGTGA. The CDR3 totals 14 residues. Trimming took off 4 bases at V and 5 bases at J, with 11 bases between the two ends. The CDR3 here is CASSSRTGTGELFF. In DNA, the CDR3 is TGTGCCAGCAGCTCACGAACAGGGACCGGGGAGCTGTTTTTT.

V is TRBV6-6 and J is TRBJ1-4; D remains unclear. The germline V and J ends were trimmed by 0 bases and 5 bases, with 7 bases remaining between them. CDR3 length: 14 residues. Germline values: CDR1 MNHNY, CDR2 SVGAGI (reference sequence). Here the CDR3 reads CASSYSTRNEKLFF. The CDR3 DNA follows: TGTGCCAGCAGTTACTCGACACGAAATGAAAAACTGTTTTTT.

V and J are TRBV2 and TRBJ2-3; the match to TRBD1 covers 11 bases. The CDR3 has 16 residues. Germline trimming cut 6 bases from V and 4 bases from J; bases unmatched to any gene: 9. Germline V gene sequence: CDR1 SNHLY, CDR2 FYNNEI. Here the CDR3 reads CASSPGQGGPADTQYF. DNA for the CDR3: TGTGCCAGCAGCCCGGGACAGGGGGGTCCGGCAGATACGCAGTATTTT.

This clone was seen only once. The chain employs TRBV18 and TRBJ2-2, with D tentatively TRBD1 (5 bases). This CDR3 has 15 amino acids. V was trimmed by 3 bases and J by 0 bases, leaving 8 bases between them. CDR1 is KGHSH, CDR2 LQKENI, per germline. CDR3 bases: TGTGCCAGCTCACCGGGGCCCACGAACACCGGGGAGCTGTTTTTT. Translation: CASSPGPTNTGELFF.

The chain carries TRBV9 and TRBJ2-7, with TRBD1 matching 7 bases. Germline CDR1 and CDR2: SGDLS and YYNGEE. V lost 0 bases and J lost 6; bases outside the gene matches: 3. The CDR3 is 13 residues long. The CDR3 loop reads CASSVGTGFEQYF. In DNA form, the CDR3 reads TGTGCCAGCAGCGTAGGGACAGGATTCGAGCAGTACTTC.

The genes are TRBV30 and TRBJ1-1, with 9 bases that match TRBD1. The CDR3 length is 14 residues. V trimming: 2 bases; J trimming: 2 bases; junction bases outside the gene matches: 3. Per the germline V gene, CDR1 is GTSNPN and CDR2 is SVGIG (reference sequence). DNA for the CDR3: TGTGCCTGGAGTCGGGGACAGGGAAACACTGAAGCTTTCTTT. Encoded protein: CAWSRGQGNTEAFF.

J is TRBJ2-7 and V is TRBV4-1; D ambiguous. In germline, CDR1 is MGHRA, CDR2 YSYEKL. This CDR3 region has 15 residues. Trimming stripped 0 bases from V and 3 bases from J, with 12 bases between. The CDR3 reads CASSQEGVDGYEQYF. CDR3 sequence (DNA): TGCGCCAGCAGCCAAGAAGGAGTGGATGGCTACGAGCAGTACTTC.

The V gene is TRBV5-1, the J gene TRBJ2-4; a weak D match, TRBD1 (6 bases). CDR1 SGHRS and CDR2 YFSETQ come from the germline V gene. The CDR3 is 15 residues long. Trimming removed 0 bases at V and 1 base at J, with 8 bases between. CDR3 nucleotides: TGCGCCAGCAGCTTGGGGACAGCGGCCAAAAACATTCAGTACTTC. It translates to CASSLGTAAKNIQYF.

CDR3 in DNA: TGTGCCAGCAGCGTAGGAGCGGGAGCTGACAATGAGCAGTTCTTC. It codes for CASSVGAGADNEQFF. V gene TRBV9 combines with J gene TRBJ2-1; 8 nucleotides match TRBD2. Trimming at V came to 0 bases and at J to 5 bases, leaving 4 bases not matched to a gene. Germline CDR1 reads SGDLS; CDR2 reads YYNGEE. This CDR3 is built from 15 residues.

The V call is TRBV30, the J call TRBJ2-5, with D tentatively TRBD2 (6 bases). V was shortened by 0 bases and J by 5 bases, with 7 bases between the two germline ends. Germline CDR1 and CDR2: GTSNPN and SVGIG (reference sequence). CDR3 length: 12 residues. CDR3 sequence: CAWSVGGETQYF. CDR3 in DNA: TGTGCCTGGAGTGTAGGAGGGGAGACCCAGTACTTC.

The rearrangement links TRBV7-9 to TRBJ1-3; 11 bases align to TRBD1. V trimming: 4 bases; J trimming: 3 bases; junction bases outside the gene matches: 5. Germline assignment: CDR1 SEHNR and CDR2 FQNEAQ (reference sequence). This CDR3 is 16 amino acids long. The CDR3 here is CASSSVDRGHGNTIYF. The CDR3 region has the DNA TGTGCCAGCAGCTCAGTGGACAGGGGGCATGGAAACACCATATATTTT.

This clone was counted only a few times. Additional DNA sequences in this sample encode the identical CDR3. The J gene is TRBJ1-2, the V gene TRBV9, with D uncertain. CDR3 length equals 10 residues. CDR1 and CDR2 (germline): SGDLS, YYNGEE. Between the trimmed V and J ends, which lost 3 bases and 7 bases, there was a span of 4 bases. The CDR3 reads CASSGPGYTF. For the CDR3, the DNA is TGTGCCAGCAGCGGACCTGGCTACACCTTC.